This T cell receptor beta chain was recorded in a study of blood T cell repertoires in COVID-19. Study-wide background: Italy, Spain and the United States were the sources of the convalescent and acute COVID-19 samples. Nucleic acid was either cDNA or gDNA, and it came from T cells, B-cell-depleted T cells, or PBMCs.

CDR3 length: 14 residues. Germline CDR1 and CDR2: SEHNR and FQNEAQ (reference sequence). After removal of 10 bases from V and 2 bases from J, the junction contained 7 bases not matched to a gene. How the authors handled the data: Amplifying reference gene primers gave estimates of nucleated cell counts. Sequencing was performed with immunoSEQ multiplex PCR; in TCRdb, only in-frame clones are kept and a portion is missing. D and trimming come from the DNA, and the V and J calls and clone size come from that table. This sample yields under 90,000 clones, of which 75% to 90% are seen a single time; about 17% belongs to the top ten. This clone was counted only a few times.

Sequenced material: peripheral blood. This receptor was obtained from a woman older than 75 with active or convalescent COVID-19. This chain uses TRBV7-9 with TRBJ2-3, with TRBD1 matching over 9 bases. CDR3: CATSGTGSTDTQYF. The CDR3 DNA is TGTGCCACTTCCGGGACAGGGTCCACAGATACGCAGTATTTT.